This TCR beta chain emerged from a study of blood T cell repertoires in COVID-19. In the study overall: Donors in the United States, Italy and Spain gave samples during acute or convalescent COVID-19. Sources were T cells, B-cell-depleted T cells, or PBMCs; the material itself was cDNA or gDNA.

Germline assignment: CDR1 SGHKS and CDR2 YYEKEE (reference sequence). Trimming cost V 4 bases and J 4 bases; bases outside gene matches: 10. The CDR3 runs 16 residues. As handled by the study authors: It was from reference gene primer amplification that nucleated cell counts were estimated. TCRdb's copy holds only in-frame clones and misses some; the assay was immunoSEQ multiplex PCR. D and trimming were read from the DNA, whereas the V and J calls and clone size are those reported in that table. The data contain 200,000 to 250,000 clones, roughly 86% of them singletons. The sequenced sample consisted of peripheral blood. The source is a woman in her sixties or seventies with acute or convalescent COVID-19. V is TRBV5-5 and J is TRBJ2-1; TRBD2 aligns across 8 bases. CDR3 sequence: CASSHIGAGVYNEQFF. The CDR3 nucleotides read TGTGCCAGCAGCCATATCGGAGCGGGAGTTTACAATGAGCAGTTCTTC.